The 9 T cell receptor beta chains listed next were all sequenced from one sample in a study of T-cell reconstitution after alpha-beta-depleted transplantation in children listed by TCRdb under 2016. The intended sense of this specimen's treatment or condition label: allogeneic hematopoietic cell transplantation with graft depleted of TCRalphabeta T cells and CD19 B cells. The library was made by PCR. Sequenced on an Illumina HiSeq 2500. TCR libraries were prepared with molecular barcoding, using unique molecular identifiers to normalize TCRbeta repertoire quantification. The public reads were reprocessed in TCRdb via fastp at Q25 and MiXCR, keeping in-frame beta chains. Every CDR3 protein is listed once, alongside the most common genes and DNA of its rows. The sample has 670,000 or so distinct CDR3 sequences on record, around 13% of them singletons. Clones ranked in the top ten supply 0.65% to 0.9% of the sample.

Source: PBMCs, taken before TCRalphabeta/CD19-depleted stem cell transplant. These TCRs come from a girl aged 2 to 10 with congenital amegakaryocytic thrombocytopenia, due to receive a stem cell transplant.

There are many counts of this clonotype. The CDR3 reads CSASPPRQPQHF. The CDR3 DNA is TGCAGTGCTAGTCCCCCGCGCCAGCCCCAGCATTTT. The V gene is TRBV20-1, the J gene TRBJ1-5; D gene uncertain. Germline CDR1 reads DFQATT; CDR2 reads SNEGSKA (reference sequence). The length of the CDR3 is 12 residues. V was clipped by 3 bases and J by 7 bases, with 10 bases between them.

In this sample, this clonotype turned up a few times. The rearrangement links TRBV20-1 to TRBJ2-5; D not certain. CDR3 size: 13 residues. CDR1 and CDR2 from the germline V gene are DFQATT and SNEGSKA (reference sequence). V was cut by 1 base and J by 2 bases, with 8 bases left in between. The chain's CDR3 is CSARVWQQETQYF. The CDR3 nucleotides are TGCAGTGCTAGAGTTTGGCAGCAAGAGACCCAGTACTTC.

This clonotype was seen a few times. The V and J genes are TRBV12-3 or TRBV12-4 and TRBJ1-2, with 8 bases identical to TRBD1. The CDR3 has 15 residues. With 5 bases clipped from V and 4 bases from J, the junction kept 9 bases outside the gene matches. In nucleotides, the CDR3 is TGTGCCAGCAGTCCCAGCTTGGACAGGGCCTATGGCTACACCTTC. Protein sequence: CASSPSLDRAYGYTF.

This chain links TRBV30 with TRBJ2-1; D gene uncertain. This CDR3 spans 14 amino acids. With 3 bases removed from V and 0 bases from J, the gap between germline ends came to 9 bases. Germline V gene data show CDR1 as GTSNPN and CDR2 as SVGIG (reference sequence). The CDR3 region is CAWRPFSSYNEQFF. The CDR3 nucleotides are TGTGCCTGGAGGCCATTTAGCTCCTACAATGAGCAGTTCTTC.

The chain joins TRBV28 to TRBJ2-1, with TRBD2 matching over 9 bases. The CDR3 is 16 residues long. V lost 3 bases to trimming and J lost 4 bases; unmatched junction nucleotides: 7. Germline V gives CDR1 MDHEN, CDR2 SYDVKM. The CDR3 DNA is TGTGCCAGCAGTTTTGATAGCGGGAGAAGGTACAATGAGCAGTTCTTC. It specifies CASSFDSGRRYNEQFF. Full variable domain (missing parts from reference TRBV28 and TRBJ2-1): DVKVTQSSRYLVKRTGEKVFLECVQDMDHENMFWYRQDPGLGLRLIYFSYDVKMKEKGDIPEGYSVSREKKERFSLILESASTNQTSMYLCASSFDSGRRYNEQFFGPGTRLTVL.

This clonotype was seen many times. The rearrangement joins TRBV20-1 to TRBJ2-1, with D possibly TRBD2 on 6 matching bases. Trimming removed 5 bases at V and 4 bases at J, with 15 bases between. The CDR3 has 14 amino acids. Germline assignment: CDR1 DFQATT and CDR2 SNEGSKA (reference sequence). CDR3 sequence reads: CSAPIAEQYNEQFF. In nucleotides, the CDR3 is TGCAGTGCTCCCATAGCGGAACAATACAATGAGCAGTTCTTC.

The rearrangement uses TRBV29-1 and TRBJ2-4; no reliable D call. Trimming pared 4 bases from V and 8 bases from J, leaving 12 bases between. The CDR3 consists of 12 residues. Germline V CDR1 and CDR2: SQVTM, ANQGSEA. CDR3 amino acids: CSVVQAGDIQYF. CDR3 DNA sequence: TGCAGCGTTGTGCAGGCTGGGGACATTCAGTACTTC.

At least ten counts were recorded for this clonotype. V usage is TRBV20-1 and J usage is TRBJ1-1, with D unresolved. The CDR3 runs to 13 residues. Trimming removed 3 bases at V and 6 bases at J, with 14 bases between. Germline V gene lookup returns CDR1 DFQATT and CDR2 SNEGSKA (reference sequence). This chain's CDR3 is CSARGQTNAEAFF. The CDR3 DNA follows: TGCAGTGCTAGGGGTCAGACCAACGCTGAAGCTTTCTTT.

The V call is TRBV29-1, the J call TRBJ2-2, with D perhaps given as TRBD1 or TRBD2 (5 bases each). CDR1 and CDR2 from the germline V gene are SQVTM and ANQGSEA. The V and J ends lost 5 bases and 7 bases respectively, with 20 bases between them. The CDR3 is 15 amino acids. The CDR3 region is CSVRAPGTQIGELFF. CDR3 nucleotide sequence: TGCAGCGTTCGCGCTCCCGGGACCCAGATCGGGGAGCTGTTTTTT.